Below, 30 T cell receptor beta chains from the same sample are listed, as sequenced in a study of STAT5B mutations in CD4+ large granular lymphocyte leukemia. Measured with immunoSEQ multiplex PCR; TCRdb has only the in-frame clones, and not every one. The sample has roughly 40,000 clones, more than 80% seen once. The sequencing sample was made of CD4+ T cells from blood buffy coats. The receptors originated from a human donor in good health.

CDR3 sequence (DNA): TGCGCCAGCAGCCAGGCGTATGGCTACACCTTC. This encodes CASSQAYGYTF. The chain couples TRBV4-3 to TRBJ1-2, with D uncertain. Trimming cost V 3 bases and J 5 bases, with 4 bases left between them. From germline, CDR1 is LGHNA and CDR2 YSLEER. The CDR3 runs 11 residues.

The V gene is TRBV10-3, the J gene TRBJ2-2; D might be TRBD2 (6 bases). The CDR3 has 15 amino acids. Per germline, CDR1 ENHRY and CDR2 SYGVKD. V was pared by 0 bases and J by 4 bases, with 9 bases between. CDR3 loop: CAISESGGTTGELFF. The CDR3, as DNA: TGTGCCATCAGTGAGTCAGGAGGGACCACCGGGGAGCTGTTTTTT.

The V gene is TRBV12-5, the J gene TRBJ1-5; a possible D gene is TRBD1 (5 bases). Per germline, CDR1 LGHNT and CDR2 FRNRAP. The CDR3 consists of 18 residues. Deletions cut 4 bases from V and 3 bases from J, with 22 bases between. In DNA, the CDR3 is TGTGCTAGTGGTTGGGGCAGGGTTCACACCTCAAACAATCAGCCCCAGCATTTT. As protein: CASGWGRVHTSNNQPQHF.

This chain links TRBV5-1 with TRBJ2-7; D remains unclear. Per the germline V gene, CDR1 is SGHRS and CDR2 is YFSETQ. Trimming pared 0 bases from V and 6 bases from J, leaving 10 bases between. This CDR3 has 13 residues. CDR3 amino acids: CASSLDQVSEQYF. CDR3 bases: TGCGCCAGCAGCTTGGACCAGGTGAGCGAGCAGTACTTC.

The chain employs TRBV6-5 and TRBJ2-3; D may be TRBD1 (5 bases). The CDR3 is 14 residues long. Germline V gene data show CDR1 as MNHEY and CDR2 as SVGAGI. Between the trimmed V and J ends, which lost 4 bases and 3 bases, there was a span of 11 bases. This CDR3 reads CASSSTGRTDTQYF. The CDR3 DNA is TGTGCCAGCAGTTCTACAGGAAGGACAGATACGCAGTATTTT.

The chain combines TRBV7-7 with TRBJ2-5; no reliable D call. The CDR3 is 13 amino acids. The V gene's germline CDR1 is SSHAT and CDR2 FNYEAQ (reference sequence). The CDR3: CASTRGVQETQYF. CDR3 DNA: TGTGCTAGTACCCGTGGAGTTCAAGAGACCCAGTACTTC.

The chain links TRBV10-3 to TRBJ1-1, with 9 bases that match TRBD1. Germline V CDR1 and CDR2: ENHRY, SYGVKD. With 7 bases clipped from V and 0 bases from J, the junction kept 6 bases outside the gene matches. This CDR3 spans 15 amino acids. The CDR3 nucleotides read TGTGCCATCACCCCGGGACAGGGTATGAACACTGAAGCTTTCTTT. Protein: CAITPGQGMNTEAFF.

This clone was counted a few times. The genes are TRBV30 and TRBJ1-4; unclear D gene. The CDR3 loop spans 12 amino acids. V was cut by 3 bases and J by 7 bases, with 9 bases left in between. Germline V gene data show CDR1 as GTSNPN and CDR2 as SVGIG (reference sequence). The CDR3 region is CAWRSGSEKLFF. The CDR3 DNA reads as TGTGCCTGGAGATCCGGGAGTGAAAAACTGTTTTTT.

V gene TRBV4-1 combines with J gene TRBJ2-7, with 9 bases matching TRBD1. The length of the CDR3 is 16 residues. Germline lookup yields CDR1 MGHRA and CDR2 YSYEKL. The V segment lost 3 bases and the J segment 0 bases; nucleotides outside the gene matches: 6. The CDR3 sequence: CASSHTPGQGSYEQYF. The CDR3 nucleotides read TGCGCCAGCAGCCACACCCCGGGACAGGGCTCCTACGAGCAGTACTTC.

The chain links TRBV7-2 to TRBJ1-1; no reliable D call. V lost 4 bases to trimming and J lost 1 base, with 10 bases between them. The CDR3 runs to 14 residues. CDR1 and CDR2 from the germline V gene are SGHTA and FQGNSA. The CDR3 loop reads CASSYIQQNTEAFF. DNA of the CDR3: TGTGCCAGCAGCTATATACAGCAGAACACTGAAGCTTTCTTT.

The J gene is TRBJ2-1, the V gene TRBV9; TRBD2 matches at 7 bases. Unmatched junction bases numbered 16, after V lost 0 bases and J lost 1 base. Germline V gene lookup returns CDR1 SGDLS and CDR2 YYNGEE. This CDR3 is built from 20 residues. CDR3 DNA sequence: TGTGCCAGCAGCGTAGAGGACCCCTACCAGTCTAGCGGATCCTACAATGAGCAGTTCTTC. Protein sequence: CASSVEDPYQSSGSYNEQFF.

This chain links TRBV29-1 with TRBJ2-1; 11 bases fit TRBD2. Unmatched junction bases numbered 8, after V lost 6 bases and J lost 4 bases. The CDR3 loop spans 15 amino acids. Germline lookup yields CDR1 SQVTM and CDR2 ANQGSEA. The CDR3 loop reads CSVITTSGVYNEQFF. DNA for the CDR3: TGCAGCGTGATCACGACTAGCGGGGTTTACAATGAGCAGTTCTTC.

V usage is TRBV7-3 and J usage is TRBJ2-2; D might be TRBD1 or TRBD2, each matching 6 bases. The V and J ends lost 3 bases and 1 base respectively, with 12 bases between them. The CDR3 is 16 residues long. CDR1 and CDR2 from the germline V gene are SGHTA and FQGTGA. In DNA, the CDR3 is TGTGCCAGCAGCTTGTGGGGGGCCGGGAACACCGGGGAGCTGTTTTTT. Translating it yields CASSLWGAGNTGELFF.

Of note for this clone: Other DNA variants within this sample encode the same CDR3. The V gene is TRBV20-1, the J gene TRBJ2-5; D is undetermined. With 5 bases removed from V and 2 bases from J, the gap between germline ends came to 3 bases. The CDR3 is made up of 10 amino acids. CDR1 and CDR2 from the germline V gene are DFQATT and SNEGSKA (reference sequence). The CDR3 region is CSAAQETQYF. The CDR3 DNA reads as TGCAGTGCTGCTCAAGAGACCCAGTACTTC.

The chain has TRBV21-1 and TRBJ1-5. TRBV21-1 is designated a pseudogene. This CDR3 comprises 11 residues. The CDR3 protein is CASSNDQPQHF. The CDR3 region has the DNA TGTGCCAGCAGCAACGATCAGCCCCAGCATTTT.

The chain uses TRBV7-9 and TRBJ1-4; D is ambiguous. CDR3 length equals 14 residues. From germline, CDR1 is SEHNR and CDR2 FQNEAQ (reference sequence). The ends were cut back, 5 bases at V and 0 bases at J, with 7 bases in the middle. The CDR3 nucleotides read TGTGCCAGCAGCCTACAAACAACTAATGAAAAACTGTTTTTT. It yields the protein CASSLQTTNEKLFF.

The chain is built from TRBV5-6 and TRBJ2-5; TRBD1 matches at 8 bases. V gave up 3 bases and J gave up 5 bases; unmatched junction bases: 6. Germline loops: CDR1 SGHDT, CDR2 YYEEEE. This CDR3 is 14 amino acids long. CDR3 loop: CASSSRGRGETQYF. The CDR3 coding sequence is TGTGCCAGCAGCTCCAGGGGGCGCGGGGAGACCCAGTACTTC.

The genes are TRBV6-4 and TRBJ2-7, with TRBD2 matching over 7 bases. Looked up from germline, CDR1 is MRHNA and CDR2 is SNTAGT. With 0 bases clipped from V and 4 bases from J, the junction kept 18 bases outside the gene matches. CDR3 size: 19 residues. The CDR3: CASSDSYWGGLSTPYEQYF. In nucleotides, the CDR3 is TGTGCCAGCAGTGACTCGTACTGGGGGGGACTCTCGACCCCTTACGAGCAGTACTTC.

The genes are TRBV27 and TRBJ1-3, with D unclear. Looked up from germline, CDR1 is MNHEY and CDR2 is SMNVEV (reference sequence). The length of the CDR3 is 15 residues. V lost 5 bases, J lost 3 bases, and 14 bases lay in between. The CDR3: CASSPGLFFGNTIYF. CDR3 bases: TGTGCCAGCAGTCCCGGATTGTTCTTTGGAAACACCATATATTTT.

This CDR3 is CAWSATKTGTYGYTF. As DNA, the CDR3 is TGTGCCTGGAGTGCGACGAAGACAGGGACCTATGGCTACACCTTC. V is TRBV30 and J is TRBJ1-2; 7 nucleotides line up with TRBD1. Germline CDR1 reads GTSNPN; CDR2 reads SVGIG (reference sequence). The CDR3 has 15 amino acids. V was pared by 1 base and J by 4 bases, with 9 bases of the junction left unmatched.

The CDR3: CASSADRDGYTF. The CDR3 coding sequence is TGTGCCAGCAGTGCGGACAGAGATGGCTACACCTTC. This chain uses TRBV2 with TRBJ1-2; the D gene is possibly TRBD1 (6 bases). The CDR3 is made up of 12 amino acids. With 4 bases removed from V and 6 bases from J, the gap between germline ends came to 9 bases. Germline V gives CDR1 SNHLY, CDR2 FYNNEI. The complete variable domain, with remaining parts taken from reference TRBV2 and TRBJ1-2, reads EPEVTQTPSHQVTQMGQEVILRCVPISNHLYFYWYRQILGQKVEFLVSFYNNEISEKSEIFDDQFSVERPDGSNFTLKIRSTKLEDSAMYFCASSADRDGYTFGSGTRLTVV.

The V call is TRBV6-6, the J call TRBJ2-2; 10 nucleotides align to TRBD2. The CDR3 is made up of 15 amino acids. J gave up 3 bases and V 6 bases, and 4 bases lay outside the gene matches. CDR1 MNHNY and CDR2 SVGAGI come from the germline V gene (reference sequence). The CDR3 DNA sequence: TGTGCCAGCAGACGCCTAGCGGGAGACACCGGGGAGCTGTTTTTT. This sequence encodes CASRRLAGDTGELFF.

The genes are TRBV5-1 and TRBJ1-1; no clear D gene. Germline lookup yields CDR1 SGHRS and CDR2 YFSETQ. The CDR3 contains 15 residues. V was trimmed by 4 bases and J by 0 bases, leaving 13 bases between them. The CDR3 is CASSPRFGMNTEAFF. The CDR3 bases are TGCGCCAGCAGCCCCAGGTTCGGCATGAACACTGAAGCTTTCTTT.

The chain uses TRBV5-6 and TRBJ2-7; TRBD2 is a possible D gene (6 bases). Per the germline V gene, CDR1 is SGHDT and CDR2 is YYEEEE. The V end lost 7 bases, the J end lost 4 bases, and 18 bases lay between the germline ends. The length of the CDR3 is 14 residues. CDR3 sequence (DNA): TGTGCCAGCCGCGGGGCGGGTGGAGAGTACGAGCAGTACTTC. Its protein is CASRGAGGEYEQYF.

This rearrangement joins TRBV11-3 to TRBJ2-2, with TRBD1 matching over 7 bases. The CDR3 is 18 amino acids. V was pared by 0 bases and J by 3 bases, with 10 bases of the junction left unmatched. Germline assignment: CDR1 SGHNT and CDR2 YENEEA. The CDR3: CASSLDSRTGVHTGELFF. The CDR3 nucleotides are TGTGCCAGCAGCTTAGATAGTCGTACAGGGGTCCACACCGGGGAGCTGTTTTTT.

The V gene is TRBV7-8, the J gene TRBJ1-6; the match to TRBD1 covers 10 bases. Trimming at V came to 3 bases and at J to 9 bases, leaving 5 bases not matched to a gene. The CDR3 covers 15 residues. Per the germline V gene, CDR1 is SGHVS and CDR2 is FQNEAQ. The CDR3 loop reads CASSFGTGVFSPLHF. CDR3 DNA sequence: TGTGCCAGCAGCTTTGGGACAGGGGTGTTTTCACCCCTCCACTTT.

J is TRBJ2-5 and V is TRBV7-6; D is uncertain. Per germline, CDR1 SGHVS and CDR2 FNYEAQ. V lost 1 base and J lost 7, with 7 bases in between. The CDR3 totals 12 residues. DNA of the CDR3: TGTGCCAGCAGCTTAGTTCTTGGGACCCAGTACTTC. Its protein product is CASSLVLGTQYF. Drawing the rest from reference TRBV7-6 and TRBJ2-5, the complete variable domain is GAGVSQSPRYKVTKRGQDVALRCDPISGHVSLYWYRQALGQGPEFLTYFNYEAQQDKSGLPNDRFSAERPEGSISTLTIQRTEQRDSAMYRCASSLVLGTQYFGPGTRLLVL.

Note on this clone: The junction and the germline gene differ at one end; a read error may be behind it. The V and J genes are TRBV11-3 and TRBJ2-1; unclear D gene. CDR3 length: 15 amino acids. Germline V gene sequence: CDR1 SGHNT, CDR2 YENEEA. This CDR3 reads CASSPQTSSSNEQFF. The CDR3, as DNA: TGTGCCAGCAGCCCACAGACTTCATCCTCCAATGAGCAGTTCTTC.

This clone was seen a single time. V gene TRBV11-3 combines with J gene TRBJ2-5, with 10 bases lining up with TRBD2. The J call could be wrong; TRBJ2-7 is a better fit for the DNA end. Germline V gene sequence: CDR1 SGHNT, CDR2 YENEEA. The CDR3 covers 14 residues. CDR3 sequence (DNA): TGTGCCAGCAGCTTGGCTAGCGGGAGTTACGAGCAGTACTTC. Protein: CASSLASGSYEQYF.

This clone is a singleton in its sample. The CDR3 DNA reads as TGTGCCAGCAGCTTCGAGACCACCGTCCGGAATGAGCAGTTCTTC. This gives the protein CASSFETTVRNEQFF. The chain has TRBV11-3 and TRBJ2-1; D gene uncertain. The V end lost 3 bases, the J end lost 7 bases, and 16 bases lay between the germline ends. Germline CDR1 and CDR2: SGHNT and YENEEA. This CDR3 is built from 15 residues.